This T cell receptor (beta chain) was profiled in a study of shared T cell receptors in the human thymus. The assay was immunoSEQ multiplex PCR, and TCRdb's table has in-frame clones only and misses some. The sample lists approximately 580,000 clones, 75% to 85% occurring once. In germline, CDR1 is SNHLY, CDR2 FYNNEI. CDR3 length: 14 residues. V gave up 4 bases and J gave up 5 bases; unmatched junction bases: 0. These data were likewise used in another study, on human thymus T cells.

Sequencing was performed on thymocytes. This sequence was found in a boy younger than two with a congenital heart defect. The rearrangement joins TRBV2 to TRBJ2-1, with 12 bases lining up with TRBD2. The CDR3 here is CASSGTSGNNEQFF. The CDR3, as DNA: TGTGCCAGCAGTGGGACTAGCGGGAACAATGAGCAGTTCTTC.